These 13 T cell receptor beta chains were sequenced from one sample in a study of beta chain features in type 1 diabetes. Reverse transcribing all isolated RNA meant expressed TCRB transcripts were sequenced. Sequenced by immunoSEQ multiplex PCR; TCRdb stores in-frame clones only, minus some. The sample lists some 150,000 clones, around 50% seen once, with roughly 0.42% in the top ten. Sequencing was done on a sample of Tregs from blood. The receptors stem from a young man in good health.

In nucleotides, the CDR3 is TGTGCCAGCAGTTTATCGGTGGGGAGAGGCACAGATACGCAGTATTTT. This encodes CASSLSVGRGTDTQYF. The J gene is TRBJ2-3, the V gene TRBV27, with D possibly TRBD2 on 5 matching bases. Trimming removed 0 bases from V and 1 base from J, with 11 bases in between. The length of the CDR3 is 16 residues. Germline V gene data show CDR1 as MNHEY and CDR2 as SMNVEV (reference sequence).

This chain links TRBV11-2 with TRBJ2-1, with TRBD2 matching 8 bases. This CDR3 spans 15 amino acids. Trimming took 5 bases from V and 8 from J; bases not matched to a gene: 11. CDR1 SGHAT and CDR2 FQNNGV come from the germline V gene. The CDR3 DNA follows: TGTGCCAGCAGCCGCGGGACTAGTGTAAGGGATGAGCAGTTCTTC. Its translation is CASSRGTSVRDEQFF.

This clone has just a few counts. The chain carries TRBV28 and TRBJ2-5; 8 positions match TRBD1. The CDR3 contains 15 residues. Germline CDR1 reads MDHEN; CDR2 reads SYDVKM. The ends lost 3 bases at V and 2 bases at J; junction bases unmatched: 5. The CDR3 DNA is TGTGCCAGCAGTTTGTGGGGACAGGAACAAGAGACCCAGTACTTC. It is translated as CASSLWGQEQETQYF.

V is TRBV30 and J is TRBJ2-2; 8 nucleotides match TRBD2. Germline V lookup: CDR1 GTSNPN, CDR2 SVGIG (reference sequence). CDR3 length: 17 residues. V lost 0 bases, J lost 5 bases, and 11 bases stayed unmatched. CDR3 DNA: TGTGCCTGGAGTGTCGGCGGGGGGTGGCCGAGTACCGGGGAGCTGTTTTTT. It is translated as CAWSVGGGWPSTGELFF.

With respect to this clone: An end of the junction does not agree with germline; a read error may underlie this. The chain recombines TRBV11-2 with TRBJ2-7; a possible D gene is TRBD1 (5 bases). Germline CDR1 SGHAT, CDR2 FQNNGV. The CDR3 totals 17 residues. CDR3 nucleotide sequence: TGTGCCAGCAACTTACAATTAGGGCTAACAGGCGGATACGAGCAGTACTTC. Residues: CASNLQLGLTGGYEQYF.

This clone was seen only a few times. The chain combines TRBV10-3 with TRBJ1-2, with D possibly matching TRBD1 (5 bases). The CDR3 extends over 15 amino acids. Per the germline V gene, CDR1 is ENHRY and CDR2 is SYGVKD. V lost 7 bases and J lost 0, with 15 bases in between. CDR3 nucleotide sequence: TGTGCCATCACGTCGCGGGGGAATCCTAACTATGGCTACACCTTC. It encodes CAITSRGNPNYGYTF.

V is TRBV6-6 and J is TRBJ2-3, with 8 bases identical to TRBD2. The J segment lost 7 bases and the V segment lost 6 bases, leaving 12 bases of the junction unmatched. Germline CDR1 and CDR2: MNHNY and SVGAGI (reference sequence). The CDR3 totals 15 residues. CDR3 DNA sequence: TGTGCCAGCAGAAACGGGCGGGGGGTAGAAAATACGCAGTATTTT. Its protein is CASRNGRGVENTQYF.

This clone was recorded a few times. This chain joins TRBV10-3 and TRBJ1-1; the D gene is possibly TRBD1 (6 bases). The CDR3 contains 16 residues. The germline V and J ends were trimmed by 3 bases and 4 bases, with 18 bases remaining between them. Germline V gene lookup returns CDR1 ENHRY and CDR2 SYGVKD. The CDR3 protein is CAISDPRGGRSTEAFF. CDR3 nucleotides: TGTGCCATCAGTGACCCCAGGGGAGGGCGAAGCACTGAAGCTTTCTTT.

This clone was counted a single time. This chain uses TRBV7-2 with TRBJ2-7; D not resolved. Germline CDR1 and CDR2: SGHTA and FQGNSA. Trimming stripped 5 bases from V and 3 bases from J, with 20 bases between. This CDR3 region has 16 residues. The CDR3 here is CASSPKAAVWNYEQYF. The CDR3 bases are TGTGCCAGCAGCCCCAAGGCGGCGGTTTGGAACTACGAGCAGTACTTC.

This chain joins TRBV7-2 and TRBJ1-3; a weak D match, TRBD1 (5 bases). Germline assignment: CDR1 SGHTA and CDR2 FQGNSA. This CDR3 comprises 15 residues. V gave up 1 base and J gave up 4 bases, with 11 bases separating them. The CDR3 spells CASSLGPGDGNTIYF. CDR3 DNA: TGTGCCAGCAGCTTAGGGCCGGGGGACGGAAACACCATATATTTT. The variable domain in full, completed from reference TRBV7-2 and TRBJ1-3, reads GAGVSQSPSNKVTEKGKDVELRCDPISGHTALYWYRQSLGQGLEFLIYFQGNSAPDKSGLPSDRFSAERTGGSVSTLTIQRTQQEDSAVYLCASSLGPGDGNTIYFGEGSWLTVV.

This chain connects TRBV6-5 to TRBJ1-1; 10 bases are shared with TRBD1. The CDR3 extends over 13 amino acids. CDR1 is MNHEY, CDR2 SVGAGI, per germline. With 10 bases clipped from V and 4 bases from J, the junction kept 6 bases outside the gene matches. In DNA, the CDR3 is TGTGCCACCGCCCGGGACAGGGGCACTGAAGCTTTCTTT. Translation: CATARDRGTEAFF.

This clone was detected a few times. The rearrangement uses TRBV7-8 and TRBJ2-7; 10 nucleotides agree with TRBD1. This CDR3 is built from 12 residues. With 10 bases clipped from V and 4 bases from J, the junction kept 4 bases outside the gene matches. CDR1 and CDR2 from the germline V gene are SGHVS and FQNEAQ. The CDR3 protein is CATRDRGYEQYF. For the CDR3, the DNA is TGTGCCACACGGGACAGGGGATACGAGCAGTACTTC.

This clone has a handful of counts. The genes are TRBV2 and TRBJ1-1; no definite D call. Germline V gene data show CDR1 as SNHLY and CDR2 as FYNNEI. There are 13 residues in the CDR3. The V gene lost 0 bases and the J gene lost 8 bases, with 10 bases spanning the gap. The CDR3 DNA is TGTGCCAGCAGTGAAGCGCGGGCGTACGAAGCTTTCTTT. Translation: CASSEARAYEAFF.